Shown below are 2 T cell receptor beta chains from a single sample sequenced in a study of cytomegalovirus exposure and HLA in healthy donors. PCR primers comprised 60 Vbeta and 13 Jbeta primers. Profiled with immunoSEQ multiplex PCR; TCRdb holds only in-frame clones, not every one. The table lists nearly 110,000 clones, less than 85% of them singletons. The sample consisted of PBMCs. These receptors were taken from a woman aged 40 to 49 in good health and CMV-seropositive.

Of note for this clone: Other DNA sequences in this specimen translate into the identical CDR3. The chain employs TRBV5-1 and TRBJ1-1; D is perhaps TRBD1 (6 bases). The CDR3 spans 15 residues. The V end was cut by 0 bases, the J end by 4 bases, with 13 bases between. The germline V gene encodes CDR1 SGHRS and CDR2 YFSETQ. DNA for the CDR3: TGCGCCAGCAGCTTGGGGCCAGGGGTCAGCACTGAAGCTTTCTTT. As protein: CASSLGPGVSTEAFF.

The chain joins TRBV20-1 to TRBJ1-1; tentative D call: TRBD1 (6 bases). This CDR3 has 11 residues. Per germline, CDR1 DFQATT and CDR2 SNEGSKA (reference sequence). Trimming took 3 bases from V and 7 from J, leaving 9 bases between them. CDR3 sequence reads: CSARGDNEAFF. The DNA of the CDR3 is TGCAGTGCTAGGGGGGACAATGAAGCTTTCTTT.